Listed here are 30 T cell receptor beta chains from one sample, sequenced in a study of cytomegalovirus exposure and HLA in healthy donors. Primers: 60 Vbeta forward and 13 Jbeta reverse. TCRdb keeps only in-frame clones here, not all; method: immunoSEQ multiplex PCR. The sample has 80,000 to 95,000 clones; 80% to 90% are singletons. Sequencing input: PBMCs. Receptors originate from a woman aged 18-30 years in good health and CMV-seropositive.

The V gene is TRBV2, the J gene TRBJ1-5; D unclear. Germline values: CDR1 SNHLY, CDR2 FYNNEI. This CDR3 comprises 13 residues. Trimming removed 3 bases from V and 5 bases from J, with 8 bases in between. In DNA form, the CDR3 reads TGTGCCAGCAGTGAGCGCCCGCATCAGCCCCAGCATTTT. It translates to CASSERPHQPQHF.

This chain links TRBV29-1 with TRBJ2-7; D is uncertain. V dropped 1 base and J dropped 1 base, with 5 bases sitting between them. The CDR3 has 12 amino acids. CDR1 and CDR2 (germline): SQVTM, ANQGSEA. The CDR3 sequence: CSVEVNSYEQYF. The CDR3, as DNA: TGCAGCGTTGAAGTCAATTCCTACGAGCAGTACTTC.

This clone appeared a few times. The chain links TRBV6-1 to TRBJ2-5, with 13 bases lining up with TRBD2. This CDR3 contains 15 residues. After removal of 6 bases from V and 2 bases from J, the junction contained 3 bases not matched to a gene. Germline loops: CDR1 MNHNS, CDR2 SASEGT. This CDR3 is CASSGLAGAQETQYF. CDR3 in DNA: TGTGCCAGCAGCGGACTAGCGGGGGCTCAAGAGACCCAGTACTTC.

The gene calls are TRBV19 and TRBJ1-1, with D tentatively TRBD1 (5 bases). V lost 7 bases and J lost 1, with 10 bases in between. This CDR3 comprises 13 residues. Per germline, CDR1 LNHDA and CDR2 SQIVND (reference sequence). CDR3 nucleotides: TGTGCCAGTAACCAGGGATCGAACACTGAAGCTTTCTTT. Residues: CASNQGSNTEAFF. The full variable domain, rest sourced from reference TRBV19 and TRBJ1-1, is DGGITQSPKYLFRKEGQNVTLSCEQNLNHDAMYWYRQDPGQGLRLIYYSQIVNDFQKGDIAEGYSVSREKKESFPLTVTSAQKNPTAFYLCASNQGSNTEAFFGQGTRLTVV.

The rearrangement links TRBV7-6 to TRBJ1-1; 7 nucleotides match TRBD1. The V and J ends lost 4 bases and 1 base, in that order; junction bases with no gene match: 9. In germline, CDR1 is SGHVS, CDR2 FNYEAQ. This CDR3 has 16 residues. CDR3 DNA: TGTGCCAGCAGCTACCGACAGGGCCAGGGGAACACTGAAGCTTTCTTT. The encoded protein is CASSYRQGQGNTEAFF.

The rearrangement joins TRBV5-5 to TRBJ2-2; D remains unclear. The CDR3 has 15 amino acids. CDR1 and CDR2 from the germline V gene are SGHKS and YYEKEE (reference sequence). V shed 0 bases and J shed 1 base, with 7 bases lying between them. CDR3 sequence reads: CASSLVSVNTGELFF. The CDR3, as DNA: TGTGCCAGCAGCTTGGTGTCGGTGAACACCGGGGAGCTGTTTTTT.

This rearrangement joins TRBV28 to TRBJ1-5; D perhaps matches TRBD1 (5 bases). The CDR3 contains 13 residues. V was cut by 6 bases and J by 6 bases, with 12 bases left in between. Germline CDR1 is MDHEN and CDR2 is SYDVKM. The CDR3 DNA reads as TGTGCCAGCAGGCAGGGTTTAGGTCAGCCCCAGCATTTT. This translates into CASRQGLGQPQHF.

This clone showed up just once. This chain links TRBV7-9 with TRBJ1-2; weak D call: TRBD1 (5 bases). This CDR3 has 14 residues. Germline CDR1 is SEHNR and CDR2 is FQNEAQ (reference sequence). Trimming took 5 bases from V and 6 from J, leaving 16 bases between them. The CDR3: CASSLSLTGNGYTF. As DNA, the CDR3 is TGTGCCAGCAGCCTTAGCCTAACAGGAAATGGCTACACCTTC.

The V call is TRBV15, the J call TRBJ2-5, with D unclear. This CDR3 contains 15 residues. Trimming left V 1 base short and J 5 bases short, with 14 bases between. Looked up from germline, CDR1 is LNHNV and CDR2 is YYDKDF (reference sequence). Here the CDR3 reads CATSRGLGLGETQYF. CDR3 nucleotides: TGTGCCACCAGCAGAGGGCTCGGGTTGGGTGAGACCCAGTACTTC.

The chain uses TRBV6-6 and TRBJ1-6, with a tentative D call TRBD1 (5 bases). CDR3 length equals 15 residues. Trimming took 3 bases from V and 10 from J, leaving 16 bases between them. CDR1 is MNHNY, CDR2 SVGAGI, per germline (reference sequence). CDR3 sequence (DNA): TGTGCCAGCAGTTATTACGGGCAGGGAGGCTCACCCCTCCACTTT. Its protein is CASSYYGQGGSPLHF.

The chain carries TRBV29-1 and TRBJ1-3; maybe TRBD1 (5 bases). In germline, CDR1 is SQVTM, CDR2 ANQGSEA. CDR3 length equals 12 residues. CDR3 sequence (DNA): TGCGTGGGGGGGAAACCTGGAAACACCATATATTTT. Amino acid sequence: CVGGKPGNTIYF.

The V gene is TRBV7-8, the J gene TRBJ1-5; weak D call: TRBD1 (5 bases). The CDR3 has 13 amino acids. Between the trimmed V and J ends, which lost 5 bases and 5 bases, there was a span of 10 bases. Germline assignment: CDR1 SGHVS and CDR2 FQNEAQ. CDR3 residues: CASSQGIDQPQHF. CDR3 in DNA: TGTGCCAGCAGCCAGGGCATTGATCAGCCCCAGCATTTT. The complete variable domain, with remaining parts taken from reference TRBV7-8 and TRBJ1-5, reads GAGVSQSPRYKVAKRGQDVALRCDPISGHVSLFWYQQALGQGPEFLTYFQNEAQLDKSGLPSDRFFAERPEGSVSTLKIQRTQQEDSAVYLCASSQGIDQPQHFGDGTRLSIL.

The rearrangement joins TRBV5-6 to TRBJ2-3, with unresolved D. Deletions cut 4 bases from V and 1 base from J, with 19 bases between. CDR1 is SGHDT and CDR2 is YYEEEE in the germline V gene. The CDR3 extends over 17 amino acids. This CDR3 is CASSGEVEAFGTDTQYF. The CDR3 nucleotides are TGTGCCAGCAGCGGCGAAGTTGAGGCGTTCGGCACAGATACGCAGTATTTT.

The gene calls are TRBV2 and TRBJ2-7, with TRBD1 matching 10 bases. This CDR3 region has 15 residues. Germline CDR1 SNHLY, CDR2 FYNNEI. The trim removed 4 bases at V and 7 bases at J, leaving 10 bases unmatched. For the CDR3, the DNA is TGTGCCAGCAGTGGGGGCGGGACAGGGGCCTTGGAGCAGTACTTC. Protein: CASSGGGTGALEQYF.

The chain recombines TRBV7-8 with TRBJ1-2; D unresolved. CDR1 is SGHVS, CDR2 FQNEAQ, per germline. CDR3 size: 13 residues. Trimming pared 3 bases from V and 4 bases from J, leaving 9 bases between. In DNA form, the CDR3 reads TGTGCCAGCAGCTTTAGGGAGACCTATGGCTACACCTTC. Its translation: CASSFRETYGYTF.

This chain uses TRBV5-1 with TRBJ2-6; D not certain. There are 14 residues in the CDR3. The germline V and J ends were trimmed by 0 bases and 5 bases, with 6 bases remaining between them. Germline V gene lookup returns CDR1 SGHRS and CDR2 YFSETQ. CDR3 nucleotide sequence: TGCGCCAGCAGCTTGGCCTATAGGGCCAACGTCCTGACTTTC. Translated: CASSLAYRANVLTF.

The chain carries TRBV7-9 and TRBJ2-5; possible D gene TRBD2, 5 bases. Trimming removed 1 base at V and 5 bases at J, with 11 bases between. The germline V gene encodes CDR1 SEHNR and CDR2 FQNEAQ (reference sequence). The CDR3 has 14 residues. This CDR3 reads CASSLDPGWETQYF. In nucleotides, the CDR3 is TGTGCCAGCAGCTTAGATCCGGGATGGGAGACCCAGTACTTC.

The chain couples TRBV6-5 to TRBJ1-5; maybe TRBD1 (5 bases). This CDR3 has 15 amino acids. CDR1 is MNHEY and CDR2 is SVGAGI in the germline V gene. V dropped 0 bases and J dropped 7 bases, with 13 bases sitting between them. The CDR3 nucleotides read TGTGCCAGCAGTTACTCCGCCAGGGTAGGCCAGCCCCAGCATTTT. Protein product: CASSYSARVGQPQHF.

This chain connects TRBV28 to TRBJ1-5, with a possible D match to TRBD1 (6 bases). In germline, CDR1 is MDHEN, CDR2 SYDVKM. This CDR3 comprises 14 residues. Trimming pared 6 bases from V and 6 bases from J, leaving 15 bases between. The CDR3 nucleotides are TGTGCCAGCAGGGACAGTTGGATTGGTCAGCCCCAGCATTTT. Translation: CASRDSWIGQPQHF.

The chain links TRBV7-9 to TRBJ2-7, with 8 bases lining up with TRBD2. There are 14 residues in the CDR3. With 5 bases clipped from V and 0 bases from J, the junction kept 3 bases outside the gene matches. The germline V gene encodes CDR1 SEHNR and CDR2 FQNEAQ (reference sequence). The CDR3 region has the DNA TGTGCCAGCAGCCGGACTAGCTTCTCCTACGAGCAGTACTTC. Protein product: CASSRTSFSYEQYF. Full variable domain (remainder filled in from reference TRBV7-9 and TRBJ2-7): DTGVSQNPRHKITKRGQNVTFRCDPISEHNRLYWYRQTLGQGPEFLTYFQNEAQLEKSRLLSDRFSAERPKGSFSTLEIQRTEQGDSAMYLCASSRTSFSYEQYFGPGTRLTVT.

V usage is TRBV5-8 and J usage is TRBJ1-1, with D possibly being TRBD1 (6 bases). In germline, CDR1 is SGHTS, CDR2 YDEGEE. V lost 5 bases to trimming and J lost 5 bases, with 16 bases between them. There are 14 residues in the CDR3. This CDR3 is CASRETGRETEAFF. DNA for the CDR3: TGTGCCAGCAGGGAAACAGGGAGGGAGACTGAAGCTTTCTTT.

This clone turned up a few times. The CDR3 DNA is TGTGCCAGCAGCTCAAGCGACAGGGGTGGGACTGAAGCTTTCTTT. It codes for CASSSSDRGGTEAFF. The chain carries TRBV11-2 and TRBJ1-1, with TRBD1 matching 8 bases. V trimming: 4 bases; J trimming: 5 bases; junction bases outside the gene matches: 9. Germline V gene sequence: CDR1 SGHAT, CDR2 FQNNGV. The CDR3 is 15 residues long.

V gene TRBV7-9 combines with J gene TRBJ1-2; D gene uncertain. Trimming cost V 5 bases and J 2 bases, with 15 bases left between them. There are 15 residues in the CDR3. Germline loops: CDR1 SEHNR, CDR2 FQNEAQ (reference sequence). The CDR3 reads CASSPLNSLNYGYTF. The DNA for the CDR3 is TGTGCCAGCAGCCCCCTCAACAGCTTAAACTATGGCTACACCTTC.

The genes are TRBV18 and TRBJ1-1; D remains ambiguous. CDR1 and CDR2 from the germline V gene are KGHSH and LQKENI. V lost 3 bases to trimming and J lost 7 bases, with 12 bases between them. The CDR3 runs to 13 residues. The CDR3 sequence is CASSPQAEGEAFF. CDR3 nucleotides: TGTGCCAGCTCACCGCAGGCGGAGGGTGAAGCTTTCTTT.

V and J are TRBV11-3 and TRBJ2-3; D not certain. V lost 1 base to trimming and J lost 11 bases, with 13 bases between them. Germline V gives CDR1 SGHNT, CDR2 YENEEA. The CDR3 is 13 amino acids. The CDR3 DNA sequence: TGTGCCAGCAGCTTAGCGCATGGAGAACAGCAGTATTTT. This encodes CASSLAHGEQQYF.

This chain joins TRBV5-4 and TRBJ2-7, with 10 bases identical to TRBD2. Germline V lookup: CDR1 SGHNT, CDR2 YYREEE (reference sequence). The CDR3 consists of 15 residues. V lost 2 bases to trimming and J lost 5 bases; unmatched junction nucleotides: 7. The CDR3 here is CASSLAGGPSDEQYF. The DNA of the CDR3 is TGTGCCAGCAGCTTAGCGGGGGGGCCATCGGACGAGCAGTACTTC.

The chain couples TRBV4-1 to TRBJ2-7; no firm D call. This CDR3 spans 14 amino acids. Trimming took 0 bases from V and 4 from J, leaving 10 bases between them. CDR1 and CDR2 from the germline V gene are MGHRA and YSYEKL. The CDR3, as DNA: TGCGCCAGCAGCCAAGATACGACATCTTACGAGCAGTACTTC. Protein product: CASSQDTTSYEQYF.

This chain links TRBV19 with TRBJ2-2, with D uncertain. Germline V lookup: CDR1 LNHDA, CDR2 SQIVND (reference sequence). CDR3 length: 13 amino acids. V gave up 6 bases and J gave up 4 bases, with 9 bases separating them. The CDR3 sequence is CASRAGSTGELFF. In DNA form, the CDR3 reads TGTGCCAGTAGGGCCGGGTCCACCGGGGAGCTGTTTTTT.

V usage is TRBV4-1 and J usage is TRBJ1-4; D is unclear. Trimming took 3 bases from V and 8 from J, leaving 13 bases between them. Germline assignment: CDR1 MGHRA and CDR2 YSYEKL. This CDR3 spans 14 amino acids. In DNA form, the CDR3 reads TGCGCCAGCAGCCAGGGCATTTTGAGAGAAAAACTGTTTTTT. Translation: CASSQGILREKLFF.

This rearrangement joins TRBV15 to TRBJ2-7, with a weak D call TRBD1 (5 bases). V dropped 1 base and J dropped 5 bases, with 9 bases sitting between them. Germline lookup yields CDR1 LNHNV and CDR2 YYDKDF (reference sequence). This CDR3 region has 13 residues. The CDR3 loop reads CATSRGQSNEQYF. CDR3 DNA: TGTGCCACCAGCAGAGGACAGTCCAACGAGCAGTACTTC. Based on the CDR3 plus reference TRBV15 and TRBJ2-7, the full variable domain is DAMVIQNPRYQVTQFGKPVTLSCSQTLNHNVMYWYQQKSSQAPKLLFHYYDKDFNNEADTPDNFQSRRPNTSFCFLDIRSPGLGDTAMYLCATSRGQSNEQYFGPGTRLTVT.